This entry is about one T cell receptor beta chain. Antigen unknown. Germline CDR1 and CDR2: MDHEN and SYDVKM. The CDR3 sequence is 12 residues long. Germline trimming cut 10 bases from V and 4 bases from J; bases unmatched to any gene: 6. These data belong to a study of OX40 agonist ivuxolimab in advanced cancers. Study overall: The drug used for patients, ivuxolimab, was an agonistic anti-OX40 (CD134) antibody. Patient treatment consisted of intravenous ivuxolimab administration every 2 weeks at 0.01 to 10 mg/kg. Overall study findings and caveats: The average count of expanded clones was higher among CD8+ T cells than among CD4+. Antigen specificity of clonally expanded peripheral T cells was not established.

Repertoires were generated with immunoSEQ multiplex PCR, while TCRdb's copy carries only in-frame clones and drops some. The table lists roughly 88,000 clones, over 75% of them singletons, with about 4% in the top ten. This clonotype was obtained from an adult with an advanced solid tumor such as melanoma, head and neck, liver or kidney cancer. The V gene is TRBV28, the J gene TRBJ1-2, with 7 bases matching TRBD1. Here the sequenced sample was CD4+ or CD8+ T cells sorted from blood, taken in a trial of the OX40 agonist ivuxolimab. CDR3 bases: TGTGCCATCACAGGGGAGGTCTATGGCTACACCTTC. As protein: CAITGEVYGYTF.